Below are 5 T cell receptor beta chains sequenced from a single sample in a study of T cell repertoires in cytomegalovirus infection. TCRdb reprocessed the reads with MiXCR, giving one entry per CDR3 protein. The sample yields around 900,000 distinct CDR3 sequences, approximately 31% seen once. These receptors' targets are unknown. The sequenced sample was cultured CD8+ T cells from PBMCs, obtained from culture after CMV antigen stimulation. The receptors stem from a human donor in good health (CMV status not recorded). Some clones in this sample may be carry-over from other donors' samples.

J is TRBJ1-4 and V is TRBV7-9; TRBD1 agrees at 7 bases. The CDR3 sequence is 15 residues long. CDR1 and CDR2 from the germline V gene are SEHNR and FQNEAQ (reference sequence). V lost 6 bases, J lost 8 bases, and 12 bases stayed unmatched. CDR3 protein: CASSRLDRASEKLFF. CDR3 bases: TGTGCCAGCAGTCGACTTGACAGGGCGTCCGAAAAACTGTTTTTT.

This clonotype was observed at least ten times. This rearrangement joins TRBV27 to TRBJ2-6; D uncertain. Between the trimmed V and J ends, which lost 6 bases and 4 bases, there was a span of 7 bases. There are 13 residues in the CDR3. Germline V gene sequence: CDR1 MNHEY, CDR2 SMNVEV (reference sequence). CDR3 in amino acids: CASSPTGANVLTF. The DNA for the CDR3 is TGTGCCAGCAGCCCAACAGGGGCCAACGTCCTGACTTTC.

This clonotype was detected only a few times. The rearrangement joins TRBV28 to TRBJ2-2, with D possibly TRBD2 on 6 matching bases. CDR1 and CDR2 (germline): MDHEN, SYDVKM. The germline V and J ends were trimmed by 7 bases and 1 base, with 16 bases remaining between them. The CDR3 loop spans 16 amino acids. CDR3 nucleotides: TGTGCCAGCATCCAAGGGGCGGGACTGAACACCGGGGAGCTGTTTTTT. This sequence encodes CASIQGAGLNTGELFF.

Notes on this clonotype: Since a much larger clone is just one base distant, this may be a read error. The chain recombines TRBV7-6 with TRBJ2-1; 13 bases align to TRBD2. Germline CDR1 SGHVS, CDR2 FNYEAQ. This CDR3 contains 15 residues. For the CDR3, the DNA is TGTGCCAGCAGTAGACTAGCGGGGGGCCTCAATGAGCAGTTATTC. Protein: CASSRLAGGLNEQLF.

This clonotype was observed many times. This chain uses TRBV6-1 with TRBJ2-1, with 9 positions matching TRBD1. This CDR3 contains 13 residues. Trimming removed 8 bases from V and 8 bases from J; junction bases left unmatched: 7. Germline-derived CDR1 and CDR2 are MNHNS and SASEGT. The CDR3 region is CASPGTGYDEQFF. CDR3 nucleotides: TGTGCCAGCCCCGGGACAGGGTACGATGAGCAGTTCTTC.